The TCR beta chain under discussion was sequenced for a study of control samples from healthy donors and cancer patients. Trimming removed 3 bases at V and 0 bases at J, with 9 bases between. Looked up from germline, CDR1 is SGHKS and CDR2 is YYEKEE (reference sequence). The CDR3 totals 15 residues. The method was immunoSEQ multiplex PCR; TCRdb's version includes in-frame clones alone and lacks a portion of them. The sample includes roughly 120,000 clones, 90% of them seen just once. The clonotype was recovered from a human donor in good health. The donor label of this sample is uncertain. Material for sequencing was blood. The rearrangement links TRBV5-5 to TRBJ2-2; possibly TRBD1 for D (6 bases). The CDR3 here is CASSYRTANTGELFF. The DNA for the CDR3 is TGTGCCAGCAGCTACAGGACAGCGAACACCGGGGAGCTGTTTTTT.